These T cell receptor beta chains were read from a single sample in a study of T cells after yellow fever vaccination. Each CDR3 protein gets one entry after TCRdb re-called the 5' RACE reads with MiXCR. The sample has 150,000 to 200,000 distinct CDR3 sequences, 11% seen once. This specimen was CD8+ T cells sorted from PBMCs, taken 15 days after the yellow fever booster vaccination. These receptors all come from a man aged 18 to 29 who received the YFV17D yellow fever vaccine. The CDR3 runs from the conserved cysteine through the conserved F or W. The order of the fields is J gene, clone size, V gene, D gene, CDR3 protein, CDR3 DNA. The D gene is left open where the match is weak. A row's size may be missing; if present it is once, few, many or a size class.

TRBJ1-5	few	TRBV19	NA	CASSMARSQPQHF	TGTGCCAGTAGTATGGCCCGAAGTCAGCCCCAGCATTTT
TRBJ1-4	NA	TRBV6-5	NA	CASGPYNNREGLFF	TGTGCCAGCGGCCCTTACAATAATCGGGAAGGACTGTTTTTT
TRBJ1-1	NA	TRBV29-1	NA	CSVKVQGEAFF	TGCAGCGTTAAGGTGCAGGGAGAAGCTTTCTTT
TRBJ1-5	NA	TRBV28	NA	CASTSDSLLSNQPQHF	TGTGCCAGCACCTCGGACAGTCTATTGAGCAATCAGCCCCAGCATTTT
TRBJ2-7	NA	TRBV4-3	NA	CASSQDFGAVAYEQYF	TGCGCCAGCAGCCAAGATTTTGGGGCAGTTGCCTACGAGCAGTACTTC
TRBJ2-1	NA	TRBV9	NA	CASSVNSEQFF	TGTGCCAGCAGCGTAAACAGTGAGCAGTTCTTC
TRBJ2-3	few	TRBV25-1	NA	CASISGPKEDSDRDTQYF	TGTGCCAGCATCTCGGGCCCGAAAGAGGACAGTGACCGGGATACGCAGTATTTT
TRBJ1-2	NA	TRBV25-1	NA	CASSEFRGGRRDGYTF	TGTGCCAGCAGTGAATTTAGAGGGGGGCGTCGGGATGGCTACACCTTC
TRBJ1-2	few	TRBV7-2	NA	CASSSLTELPNYGYTF	TGTGCCAGCAGCTCCTTGACGGAATTACCTAACTATGGCTACACCTTC
TRBJ1-1	few	TRBV9	TRBD1	CASSPGTGWIEAFF	TGTGCCAGCAGCCCCGGGACAGGGTGGATTGAAGCTTTCTTT
TRBJ2-2	few	TRBV19	NA	CASSILSGNTGELFF	TGTGCCAGTAGTATCCTCAGCGGGAACACCGGGGAGCTGTTTTTT
TRBJ2-5	NA	TRBV9	TRBD2	CASSNLAGGPLGETQYF	TGTGCCAGCAGCAATCTAGCGGGGGGGCCATTGGGAGAGACCCAGTACTTC
TRBJ2-1	NA	TRBV20-1	TRBD2	CSASPPGGGEQFF	TGCAGTGCTAGCCCCCCGGGCGGGGGAGAGCAGTTCTTC
TRBJ2-4	many	TRBV6-6	TRBD2	CASSYSPSGGKNIQYF	TGTGCCAGCAGTTACTCTCCTAGCGGGGGTAAAAACATTCAGTACTTC
TRBJ1-2	NA	TRBV5-8	NA	CASSWPGRTYGYTF	TGTGCCAGCAGCTGGCCCGGCAGAACCTATGGCTACACCTTC
TRBJ1-3	few	TRBV6-5	NA	CASSTRRDTRAGNTIYF	TGTGCCAGCAGTACCCGTCGAGATACCAGGGCCGGAAACACCATATATTTT
TRBJ2-1	NA	TRBV5-1	TRBD2	CASSFGTSGAPIIYNEQFF	TGCGCCAGCAGTTTCGGGACTAGCGGGGCCCCAATAATCTACAATGAGCAGTTCTTC
TRBJ2-1	many	TRBV29-1	NA	CSVEGPPEYNEQFF	TGCAGCGTTGAGGGGCCGCCCGAATACAATGAGCAGTTCTTC
TRBJ2-2	NA	TRBV7-6	TRBD2	CAGDRGGRGGELFF	TGTGCCGGCGACCGGGGGGGCCGCGGTGGGGAGCTGTTTTTT
TRBJ1-5	NA	TRBV20-1	NA	CSAWDEMASNQPQHF	TGCAGTGCTTGGGACGAAATGGCCAGCAATCAGCCCCAGCATTTT
TRBJ2-3	NA	TRBV10-3	NA	CAITASPGGQFTDTQYF	TGTGCCATCACCGCGAGTCCCGGGGGGCAATTCACAGATACGCAGTATTTT